The 13 T cell receptor beta chains reported below all come from one sample, sequenced in a study of blood T cell repertoires in COVID-19. Only in-frame clones appear in the TCRdb table, and some are missing; sequencing was by immunoSEQ multiplex PCR. The sample holds around 160,000 clones, about 81% seen once. The sample taken for sequencing was peripheral blood. The receptors shown here come from a human donor in a cohort sampled during active COVID-19.

The J gene is TRBJ1-2, the V gene TRBV6-2 or TRBV6-3; D unresolved. Germline CDR1 is MNHEY and CDR2 is SVGEGT. The length of the CDR3 is 12 residues. Trimming left V 0 bases short and J 8 bases short, with 7 bases between. The CDR3 here is CASSYSRYGYTF. The DNA of the CDR3 is TGTGCCAGCAGTTACTCACGCTACGGCTACACCTTC.

CDR3: CASSQNGMIMNTEAFF. The CDR3 DNA sequence: TGTGCCAGCAGCCAAAACGGGATGATTATGAACACTGAAGCTTTCTTT. V and J are TRBV3-1 (or the pseudogene TRBV3-2) and TRBJ1-1; D is uncertain. CDR1 and CDR2 (germline): LGHDT, YNNKEL (reference sequence). The CDR3 covers 16 residues. Trimming left V 2 bases short and J 0 bases short, with 13 bases between.

The rearrangement uses TRBV9 and TRBJ2-7; 8 nucleotides agree with TRBD1. With 1 base clipped from V and 6 bases from J, the junction kept 3 bases outside the gene matches. The germline V gene encodes CDR1 SGDLS and CDR2 YYNGEE. CDR3 length: 13 amino acids. This chain's CDR3 is CASSVITGGEQYF. Here the CDR3 DNA reads TGTGCCAGCAGCGTAATAACAGGGGGCGAGCAGTACTTC.

The V gene is TRBV28, the J gene TRBJ2-7, with D possibly matching TRBD1 (6 bases). V lost 8 bases, J lost 0 bases, and 8 bases lay in between. Germline CDR1 is MDHEN and CDR2 is SYDVKM. The CDR3 runs to 12 residues. The CDR3 loop is CASLDSSYEQYF. CDR3 DNA sequence: TGTGCCAGCCTGGACAGCTCCTACGAGCAGTACTTC.

The V and J genes are TRBV6-6 and TRBJ2-7, with a weak D call TRBD1 (6 bases). There are 14 residues in the CDR3. Per germline, CDR1 MNHNY and CDR2 SVGAGI (reference sequence). V lost 6 bases and J 0 bases, leaving 12 bases between the germline ends. For the CDR3, the DNA is TGTGCCAGCAGGACAGGCAAAAACTCCTACGAGCAGTACTTC. It specifies CASRTGKNSYEQYF.

V gene TRBV15 combines with J gene TRBJ1-4; TRBD1 agrees at 7 bases. The junction had 6 bases not matched to a gene; V was cut back by 2 bases and J by 15 bases. From germline, CDR1 is LNHNV and CDR2 YYDKDF (reference sequence). CDR3 length: 12 residues. DNA of the CDR3: TGTGCCACCAGCAGATCGACAGGGTTAGTGTTTTTT. This sequence encodes CATSRSTGLVFF.

This rearrangement joins TRBV27 to TRBJ2-3; 15 nucleotides align to TRBD2. V lost 5 bases and J lost 6; bases outside the gene matches: 3. The CDR3 extends over 15 amino acids. Per germline, CDR1 MNHEY and CDR2 SMNVEV (reference sequence). CDR3 loop: CASSPGTSGGDTQYF. The CDR3 nucleotides are TGTGCCAGCAGTCCGGGGACTAGCGGGGGGGATACGCAGTATTTT.

The genes are TRBV18 and TRBJ2-2; 10 nucleotides match TRBD1. Germline loops: CDR1 KGHSH, CDR2 LQKENI. This CDR3 contains 16 residues. J gave up 6 bases and V 1 base, and 5 bases lay outside the gene matches. CDR3 bases: TGTGCCAGCTCACCACGTAATGGACAGGGGGCCGGGGAGCTGTTTTTT. This gives the protein CASSPRNGQGAGELFF.

The chain employs TRBV9 and TRBJ1-6, with 8 bases aligning to TRBD1. The CDR3 is made up of 15 amino acids. The V gene's germline CDR1 is SGDLS and CDR2 YYNGEE. Trimming took 1 base from V and 10 from J; bases not matched to a gene: 7. The CDR3 is CASSVSGQGRSPLHF. CDR3 coding DNA: TGTGCCAGCAGCGTATCCGGACAGGGCCGGTCACCCCTCCACTTT. The full variable domain, rest sourced from reference TRBV9 and TRBJ1-6, is DSGVTQTPKHLITATGQRVTLRCSPRSGDLSVYWYQQSLDQGLQFLIQYYNGEERAKGNILERFSAQQFPDLHSELNLSSLELGDSALYFCASSVSGQGRSPLHFGNGTRLTVT.

This clone appeared once. The chain employs TRBV21-1 and TRBJ2-1; whether TRBD2, the table's D call, matches the DNA was not checked. TRBV21-1 is recorded as a pseudogene. The CDR3 is made up of 16 amino acids. The CDR3 coding sequence is TGTGCCAGCAGCGGCGCAAGAGGGGGGGGATCGAATGAGCAGTTCTTC. This translates into CASSGARGGGSNEQFF.

This chain uses TRBV6-6 with TRBJ1-5, with D uncertain. From germline, CDR1 is MNHNY and CDR2 SVGAGI (reference sequence). This CDR3 has 15 amino acids. Trimming pared 2 bases from V and 4 bases from J, leaving 12 bases between. The CDR3 protein is CASSYTPGMNQPQHF. The CDR3 DNA reads TGTGCCAGCAGTTACACGCCGGGGATGAATCAGCCCCAGCATTTT.

V is TRBV4-3 and J is TRBJ2-3, with 8 positions matching TRBD2. Per germline, CDR1 LGHNA and CDR2 YSLEER. V shed 8 bases and J 1 base; nucleotides not matched to a gene: 5. The CDR3 totals 14 residues. The CDR3 nucleotides are TGCGCCAGCGGAGGTAGCGGGGGCACAGATACGCAGTATTTT. Translating gives CASGGSGGTDTQYF.

This clone has just one count. The J gene is TRBJ2-7, the V gene TRBV27; the match to TRBD1 covers 8 bases. With V trimmed by 3 bases and J by 2 bases, 9 bases remained unmatched. Germline-derived CDR1 and CDR2 are MNHEY and SMNVEV (reference sequence). The CDR3 spans 16 residues. This CDR3 is CASSFFSGTGAYEQYF. CDR3 sequence (DNA): TGTGCCAGCAGTTTCTTCTCCGGGACAGGTGCCTACGAGCAGTACTTC.